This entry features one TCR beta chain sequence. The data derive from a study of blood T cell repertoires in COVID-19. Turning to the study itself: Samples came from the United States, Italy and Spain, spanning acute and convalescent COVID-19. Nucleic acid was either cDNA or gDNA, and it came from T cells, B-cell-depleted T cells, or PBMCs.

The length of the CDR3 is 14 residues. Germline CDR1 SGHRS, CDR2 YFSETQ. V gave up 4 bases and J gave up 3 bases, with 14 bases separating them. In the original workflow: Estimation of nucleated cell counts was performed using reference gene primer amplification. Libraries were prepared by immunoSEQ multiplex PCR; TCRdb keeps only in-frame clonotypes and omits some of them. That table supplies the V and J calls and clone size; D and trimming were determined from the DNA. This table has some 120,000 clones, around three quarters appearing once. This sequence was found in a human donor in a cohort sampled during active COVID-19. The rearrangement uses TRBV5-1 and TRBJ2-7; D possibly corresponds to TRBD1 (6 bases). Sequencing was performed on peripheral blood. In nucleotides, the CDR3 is TGCGCCAGCAGCGTTGGGGACACCCACTACGAGCAGTACTTC. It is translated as CASSVGDTHYEQYF.